A single sample gave rise to the 9 T cell receptor beta chains below, sequenced in a study of beta chain features in type 1 diabetes (dated by TCRdb to 2016 to 2018). Library prep was done by the immunoSEQ multiplex PCR assay. The entire amount of isolated RNA was reverse transcribed using the High Capacity cDNA Reverse Transcription Kit, so the sequenced TCRB transcripts were expressed ones. The table comes from immuneACCESS by way of TCRdb, which keeps in-frame sequences with V and J called. Part of the clones is missing from these tables; in studies checked, under half for an unresolved V gene and the rest for unknown reasons. The sample table shows 140,000 to 150,000 clones, and under 60% are seen once. The ten largest clones represent roughly 0.4% of the sample. Sequenced material: Tregs from blood. Read against the paper, the sample's cell subset or site label means: regulatory CD4+ T cells. Receptor source: a young man in good health.

The chain links TRBV5-1 to TRBJ2-5; 10 bases agree with TRBD2. The J segment lost 4 bases and the V segment lost 1 base, leaving 1 base of the junction unmatched. Germline loops: CDR1 SGHRS, CDR2 YFSETQ. The CDR3 runs 14 residues. The DNA of the CDR3 is TGCGCCAGCAGCTTGAGCGGGAGGGGAGAGACCCAGTACTTC. Its translation: CASSLSGRGETQYF. Using reference TRBV5-1 and TRBJ2-5 for the parts outside the CDR3, the full variable domain is KAGVTQTPRYLIKTRGQQVTLSCSPISGHRSVSWYQQTPGQGLQFLFEYFSETQRNKGNFPGRFSGRQFSNSRSEMNVSTLELGDSALYLCASSLSGRGETQYFGPGTRLLVL.

The chain has TRBV6-1 and TRBJ1-2; D is uncertain. This CDR3 has 11 residues. Trimming cost V 4 bases and J 4 bases, with 4 bases left between them. Germline CDR1 reads MNHNS; CDR2 reads SASEGT. This CDR3 is CASSAVYGYTF. Here the CDR3 DNA reads TGTGCCAGCAGTGCCGTCTATGGCTACACCTTC.

V is TRBV28 and J is TRBJ2-5; 11 nucleotides agree with TRBD1. The CDR3 has 18 residues. The J segment lost 2 bases and the V segment lost 5 bases, leaving 13 bases of the junction unmatched. Germline lookup yields CDR1 MDHEN and CDR2 SYDVKM. The CDR3 bases are TGTGCCAGCAGTCCACCGGGACAGGGGGTGGGGGTTCAAGAGACCCAGTACTTC. Amino acids: CASSPPGQGVGVQETQYF.

The chain has TRBV25-1 and TRBJ1-6; no clear D. Germline values: CDR1 MGHDK, CDR2 SYGVNS. V lost 4 bases and J 0 bases, leaving 7 bases between the germline ends. The CDR3 spans 15 residues. The CDR3 DNA reads as TGTGCCAGCAGTGCCTATAGCTCCTATAATTCACCCCTCCACTTT. This codes for CASSAYSSYNSPLHF.

V is TRBV28 and J is TRBJ1-2; possible D gene TRBD1, 6 bases. V lost 7 bases and J 4 bases, leaving 13 bases between the germline ends. The germline CDR1 and CDR2 sequences are MDHEN and SYDVKM. The CDR3 extends over 13 amino acids. The CDR3: CASTRTVAYGYTF. The CDR3 bases are TGTGCCAGCACCCGGACAGTTGCCTATGGCTACACCTTC.

With respect to this clone: At one end the junction does not follow the germline gene, possibly because of a read error. This CDR3 is CASILGLSFNEQFF. The CDR3 DNA reads as TGTGCCAGCATCCTGGGACTTTCCTTCAATGAGCAGTTCTTC. The chain is built from TRBV6-1 and TRBJ2-1; tentative D call: TRBD2 (6 bases). Looked up from germline, CDR1 is MNHNS and CDR2 is SASEGT. The CDR3 has 14 residues.

V gene TRBV5-1 combines with J gene TRBJ2-1, with 8 bases that match TRBD1. There are 15 residues in the CDR3. Trimming took 0 bases from V and 3 from J; bases not matched to a gene: 2. Germline V gene lookup returns CDR1 SGHRS and CDR2 YFSETQ. The CDR3 sequence: CASSLAGQGYNEQFF. CDR3 sequence (DNA): TGCGCCAGCAGCTTGGCCGGACAGGGCTACAATGAGCAGTTCTTC.

The V and J genes are TRBV10-3 and TRBJ2-5; possibly TRBD2 for D (6 bases). This CDR3 has 13 residues. Germline V lookup: CDR1 ENHRY, CDR2 SYGVKD. V was clipped by 10 bases and J by 3 bases, with 15 bases between them. The CDR3 loop reads CATGESTEETQYF. The DNA for the CDR3 is TGTGCCACGGGGGAGAGCACGGAAGAGACCCAGTACTTC.

This clone was counted a few times. The genes are TRBV7-3 and TRBJ1-2; TRBD1 aligns across 9 bases. Germline CDR1 reads SGHTA; CDR2 reads FQGTGA. The CDR3 loop spans 13 amino acids. V trimming: 5 bases; J trimming: 4 bases; junction bases outside the gene matches: 2. The CDR3 bases are TGTGCCAGCAGCCCGGGACAGGGCTATGGCTACACCTTC. Residues: CASSPGQGYGYTF.